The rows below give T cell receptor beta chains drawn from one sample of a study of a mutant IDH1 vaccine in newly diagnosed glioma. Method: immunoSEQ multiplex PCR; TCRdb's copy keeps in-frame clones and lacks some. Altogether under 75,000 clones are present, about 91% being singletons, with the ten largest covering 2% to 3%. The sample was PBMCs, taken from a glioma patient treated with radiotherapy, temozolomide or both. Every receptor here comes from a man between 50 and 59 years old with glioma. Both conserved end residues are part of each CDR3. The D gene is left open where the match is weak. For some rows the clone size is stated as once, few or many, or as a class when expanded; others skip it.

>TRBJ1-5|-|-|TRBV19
CASSIPRAANQPQHF
TGTGCCAGTAGTATCCCTCGGGCAGCAAATCAGCCCCAGCATTTT
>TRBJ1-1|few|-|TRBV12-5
CASGLGRTEAFF
TGTGCTAGTGGTTTGGGAAGGACTGAAGCTTTCTTT
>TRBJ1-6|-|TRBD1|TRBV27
CASSLLGQGGSPLHF
TGTGCCAGCAGTTTACTTGGACAGGGTGGTTCACCCCTCCACTTT
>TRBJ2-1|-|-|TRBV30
CAWTVNSYNEQFF
TGTGCCTGGACAGTAAACTCCTACAATGAGCAGTTCTTC
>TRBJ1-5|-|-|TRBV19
CASRRDRASNQPQHF
TGTGCCAGTAGAAGAGACCGGGCGAGCAATCAGCCCCAGCATTTT
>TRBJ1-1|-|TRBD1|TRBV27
CASSFTGEYTEAFF
TGTGCCAGCAGTTTCACAGGGGAGTACACTGAAGCTTTCTTT
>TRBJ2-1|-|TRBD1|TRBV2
CASRGQSYNEQFF
TGTGCCAGCAGGGGACAGTCCTACAATGAGCAGTTCTTC
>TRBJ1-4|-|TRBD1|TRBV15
CATSQLVGTGEEEKLFF
TGTGCCACCAGTCAGCTCGTCGGGACAGGGGAGGAAGAAAAACTGTTTTTT
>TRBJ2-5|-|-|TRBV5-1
CASTEGEETQYF
TGCGCCAGCACTGAGGGTGAAGAGACCCAGTACTTC
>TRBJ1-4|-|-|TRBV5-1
CASSRGQDTEGKLFF
TGCGCCAGCAGCCGGGGGCAGGATACGGAGGGAAAACTGTTTTTT
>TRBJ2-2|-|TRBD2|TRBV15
CATSKEPPGLGWTGELFF
TGTGCCACCAGCAAAGAACCCCCGGGACTAGGTTGGACCGGGGAGCTGTTTTTT
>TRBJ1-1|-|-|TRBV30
CAWDSGGRGAEAFF
TGTGCCTGGGACTCGGGGGGTAGAGGCGCTGAAGCTTTCTTT
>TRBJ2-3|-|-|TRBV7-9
CASSSAGTQYF
TGTGCCAGCAGCTCGGCGGGTACGCAGTATTTT
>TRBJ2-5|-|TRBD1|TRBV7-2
CASSYKPGTAQETQYF
TGTGCCAGCAGCTACAAACCAGGGACAGCCCAAGAGACCCAGTACTTC
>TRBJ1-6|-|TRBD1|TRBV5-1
CASSATGGNSPLHF
TGCGCCAGCAGCGCCACAGGGGGGAATTCACCCCTCCACTTT
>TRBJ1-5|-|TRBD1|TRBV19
CASMTGLRHQPQHF
TGTGCCAGTATGACAGGGCTGAGGCATCAGCCCCAGCATTTT
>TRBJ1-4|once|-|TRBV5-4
CASSSTALPKNEKLFF
TGTGCCAGCAGCTCAACAGCTTTACCCAAGAATGAAAAACTGTTTTTT
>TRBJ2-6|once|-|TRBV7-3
CASSLRSGGANVLTF
TGTGCCAGCAGCTTAAGGTCTGGCGGGGCCAACGTCCTGACTTTC
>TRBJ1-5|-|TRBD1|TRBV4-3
CASSQELPWDRVGNQPQHF
TGCGCCAGCAGCCAAGAACTCCCGTGGGACAGGGTGGGGAATCAGCCCCAGCATTTT
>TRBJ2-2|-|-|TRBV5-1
CASSGRGTDGELFF
TGCGCCAGCAGCGGTCGGGGGACCGACGGGGAGCTGTTTTTT
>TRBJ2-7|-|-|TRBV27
CASSSPSQGTYEQYF
TGTGCCAGCAGTTCCCCCTCCCAGGGAACCTACGAGCAGTACTTC
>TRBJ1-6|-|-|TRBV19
CASSTDGRGSYNSPLHF
TGTGCCAGTAGTACGGACGGACGGGGCTCCTATAATTCACCCCTCCACTTT
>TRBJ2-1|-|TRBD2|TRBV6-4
CASSAGTSGGNEQFF
TGTGCCAGCAGTGCCGGGACTAGCGGGGGCAATGAGCAGTTCTTC